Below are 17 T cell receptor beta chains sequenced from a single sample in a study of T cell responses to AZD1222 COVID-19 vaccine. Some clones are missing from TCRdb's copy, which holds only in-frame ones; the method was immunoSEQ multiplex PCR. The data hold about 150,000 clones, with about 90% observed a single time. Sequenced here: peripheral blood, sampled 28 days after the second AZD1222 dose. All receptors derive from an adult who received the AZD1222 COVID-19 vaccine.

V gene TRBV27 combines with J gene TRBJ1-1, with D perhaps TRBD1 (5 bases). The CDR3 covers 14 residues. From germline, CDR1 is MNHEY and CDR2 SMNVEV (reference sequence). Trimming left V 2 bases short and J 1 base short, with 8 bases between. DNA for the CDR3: TGTGCCAGCAGTTTAAGGGGCTCGAACACTGAAGCTTTCTTT. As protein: CASSLRGSNTEAFF.

As DNA, the CDR3 is TGTGCCAGCAGTGACAGTAGCGGGAGGGCTGATGAGCAGTTCTTC. Protein: CASSDSSGRADEQFF. The rearrangement joins TRBV6-4 to TRBJ2-1; TRBD2 aligns across 11 bases. The V gene's germline CDR1 is MRHNA and CDR2 SNTAGT. This CDR3 region has 15 residues. The V segment lost 2 bases and the J segment 8 bases; nucleotides outside the gene matches: 5.

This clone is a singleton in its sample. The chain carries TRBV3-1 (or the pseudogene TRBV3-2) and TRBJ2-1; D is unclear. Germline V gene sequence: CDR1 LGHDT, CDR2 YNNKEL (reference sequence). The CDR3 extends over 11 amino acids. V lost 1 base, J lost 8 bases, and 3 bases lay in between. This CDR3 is CASSQVDEQFF. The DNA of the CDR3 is TGTGCCAGCAGCCAAGTTGATGAGCAGTTCTTC.

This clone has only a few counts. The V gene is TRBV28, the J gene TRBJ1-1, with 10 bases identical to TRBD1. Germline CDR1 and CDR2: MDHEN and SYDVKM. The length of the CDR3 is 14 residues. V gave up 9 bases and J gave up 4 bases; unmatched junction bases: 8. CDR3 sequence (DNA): TGTGCCAGTCGGGACAGGGGCCGGGTCACTGAAGCTTTCTTT. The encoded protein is CASRDRGRVTEAFF. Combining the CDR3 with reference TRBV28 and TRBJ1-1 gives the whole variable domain DVKVTQSSRYLVKRTGEKVFLECVQDMDHENMFWYRQDPGLGLRLIYFSYDVKMKEKGDIPEGYSVSREKKERFSLILESASTNQTSMYLCASRDRGRVTEAFFGQGTRLTVV.

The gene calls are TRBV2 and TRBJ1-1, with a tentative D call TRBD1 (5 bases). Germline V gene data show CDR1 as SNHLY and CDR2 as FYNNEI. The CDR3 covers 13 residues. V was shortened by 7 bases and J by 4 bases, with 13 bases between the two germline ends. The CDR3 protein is CASNAGTATEAFF. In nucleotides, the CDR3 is TGTGCCAGCAATGCCGGGACGGCCACTGAAGCTTTCTTT.

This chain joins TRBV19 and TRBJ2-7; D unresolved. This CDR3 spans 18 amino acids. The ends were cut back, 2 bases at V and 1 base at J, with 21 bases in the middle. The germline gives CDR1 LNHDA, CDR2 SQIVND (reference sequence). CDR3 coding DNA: TGTGCCAGTAGTATATCCCCCGCCGGGTCCTCAGGATCCTACGAGCAGTACTTC. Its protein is CASSISPAGSSGSYEQYF.

CDR3 region: CASSLPGEQPQHF. CDR3 coding DNA: TGTGCCAGCAGTTTACCAGGGGAACAGCCCCAGCATTTT. V is TRBV28 and J is TRBJ1-5, with D possibly matching TRBD1 (6 bases). Germline V gene lookup returns CDR1 MDHEN and CDR2 SYDVKM. Trimming took off 2 bases at V and 7 bases at J, with 9 bases between the two ends. CDR3 length equals 13 residues. The full variable domain, rest sourced from reference TRBV28 and TRBJ1-5, is DVKVTQSSRYLVKRTGEKVFLECVQDMDHENMFWYRQDPGLGLRLIYFSYDVKMKEKGDIPEGYSVSREKKERFSLILESASTNQTSMYLCASSLPGEQPQHFGDGTRLSIL.

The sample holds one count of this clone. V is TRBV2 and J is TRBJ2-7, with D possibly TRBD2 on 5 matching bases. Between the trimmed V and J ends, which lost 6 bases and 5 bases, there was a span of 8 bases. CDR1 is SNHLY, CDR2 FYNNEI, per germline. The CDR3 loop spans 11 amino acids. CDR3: CASREVDEQYF. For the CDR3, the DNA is TGTGCCAGCAGGGAGGTGGACGAGCAGTACTTC.

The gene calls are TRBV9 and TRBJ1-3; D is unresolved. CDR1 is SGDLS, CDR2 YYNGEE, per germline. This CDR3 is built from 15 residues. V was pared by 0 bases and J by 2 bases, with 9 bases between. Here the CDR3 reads CASSVGLVPGNTIYF. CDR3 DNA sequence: TGTGCCAGCAGCGTAGGACTGGTCCCTGGAAACACCATATATTTT.

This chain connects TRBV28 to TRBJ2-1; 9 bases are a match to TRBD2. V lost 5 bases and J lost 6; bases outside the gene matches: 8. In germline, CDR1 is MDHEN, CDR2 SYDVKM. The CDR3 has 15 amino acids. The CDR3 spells CASSIAGAGGNEQFF. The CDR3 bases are TGTGCCAGCAGTATAGCGGGAGCGGGGGGCAATGAGCAGTTCTTC.

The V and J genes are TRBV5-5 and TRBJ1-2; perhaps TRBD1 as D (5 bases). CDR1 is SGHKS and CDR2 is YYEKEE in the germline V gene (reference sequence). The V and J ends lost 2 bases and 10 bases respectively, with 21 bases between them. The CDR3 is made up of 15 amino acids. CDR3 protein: CASSLRPGPDMVYTF. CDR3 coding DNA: TGTGCCAGCAGCTTAAGACCAGGGCCCGATATGGTCTACACCTTC.

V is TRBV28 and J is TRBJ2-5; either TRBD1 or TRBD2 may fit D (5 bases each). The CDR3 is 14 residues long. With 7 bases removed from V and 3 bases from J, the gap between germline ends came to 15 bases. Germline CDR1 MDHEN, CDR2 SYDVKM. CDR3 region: CASTLQDSEETQYF. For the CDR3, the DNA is TGTGCCAGCACGTTACAGGACTCGGAAGAGACCCAGTACTTC.

In DNA form, the CDR3 reads TGTGCCAGCAGCAGAGGGACAGTCGATGAGCAGTTCTTC. Its protein product is CASSRGTVDEQFF. The genes are TRBV5-4 and TRBJ2-1; the match to TRBD1 covers 7 bases. The CDR3 is 13 amino acids. V trimming: 4 bases; J trimming: 8 bases; junction bases outside the gene matches: 6. CDR1 and CDR2 from the germline V gene are SGHNT and YYREEE (reference sequence).

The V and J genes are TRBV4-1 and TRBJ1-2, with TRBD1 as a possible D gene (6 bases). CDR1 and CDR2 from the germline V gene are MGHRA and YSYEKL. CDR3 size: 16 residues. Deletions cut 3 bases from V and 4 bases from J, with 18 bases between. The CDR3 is CASSQDLTGTVYGYTF. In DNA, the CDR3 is TGCGCCAGCAGCCAGGATCTCACAGGGACCGTCTATGGCTACACCTTC.

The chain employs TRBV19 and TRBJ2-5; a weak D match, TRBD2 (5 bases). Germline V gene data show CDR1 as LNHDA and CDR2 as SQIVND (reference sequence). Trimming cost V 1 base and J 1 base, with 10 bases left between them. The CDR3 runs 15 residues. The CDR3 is CASSIGGLIQETQYF. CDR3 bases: TGTGCCAGTAGTATAGGAGGGCTAATCCAAGAGACCCAGTACTTC.

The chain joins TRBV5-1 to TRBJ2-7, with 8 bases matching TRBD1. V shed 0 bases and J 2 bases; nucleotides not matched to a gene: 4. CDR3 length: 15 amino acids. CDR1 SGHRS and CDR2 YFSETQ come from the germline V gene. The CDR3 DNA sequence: TGCGCCAGCAGCTTGGAGTCAGGGGGCCCCTACGAGCAGTACTTC. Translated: CASSLESGGPYEQYF.

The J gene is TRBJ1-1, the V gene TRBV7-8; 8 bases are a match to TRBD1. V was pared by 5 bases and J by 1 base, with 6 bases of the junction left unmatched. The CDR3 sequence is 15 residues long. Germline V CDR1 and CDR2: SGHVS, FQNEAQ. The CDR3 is CASSDWTGRNTEAFF. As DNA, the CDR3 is TGTGCCAGCAGCGATTGGACAGGGCGGAACACTGAAGCTTTCTTT.